These 9 T cell receptor beta chains originate from one sample sequenced in a study of T cell responses to AZD1222 COVID-19 vaccine (dated by TCRdb to the early 2020s). The library was built by means of the immunoSEQ multiplex PCR assay. Not all clones reach the TCRdb copy of this immuneACCESS table, which keeps in-frame sequences only. Checked studies attribute under half of the gap to unresolved V genes and leave the rest unexplained. Recorded for this sample are over 85,000 clones; about 90% of them occurred a single time. In total, the top ten clones hold more than 7.5% of the sample. Sample time point, as interpreted from the label and publication: baseline before first vaccination. This specimen was peripheral blood, taken on day 0 of AZD1222 vaccination. The receptor set was obtained from an adult in good health.

J is TRBJ2-3 and V is TRBV12-3 or TRBV12-4; 12 nucleotides match TRBD2. The CDR3 loop spans 12 amino acids. Trimming cost V 6 bases and J 10 bases; bases outside gene matches: 2. CDR3: CASRRTSGAQYF. The CDR3 bases are TGTGCCAGCAGGCGGACTAGCGGGGCGCAGTATTTT.

The rearrangement joins TRBV3-1 (or the pseudogene TRBV3-2) to TRBJ1-2; D is ambiguous. CDR1 LGHDT and CDR2 YNNKEL come from the germline V gene (reference sequence). The CDR3 spans 19 residues. With 3 bases removed from V and 2 bases from J, the gap between germline ends came to 25 bases. In DNA form, the CDR3 reads TGTGCCAGCAGCCAGTTAGGAAGCCAAGGGCATCGACGCAACTATGGCTACACCTTC. As protein: CASSQLGSQGHRRNYGYTF.

CDR3 protein: CASSISSLTDTQYF. The CDR3 DNA sequence: TGTGCCAGTAGTATATCTAGCCTCACAGATACGCAGTATTTT. The chain carries TRBV19 and TRBJ2-3; D may be TRBD2 (5 bases). V lost 2 bases, J lost 2 bases, and 8 bases lay in between. This CDR3 contains 14 residues. Germline CDR1 and CDR2: LNHDA and SQIVND (reference sequence).

The chain recombines TRBV27 with TRBJ2-7; no firm D call. Germline loops: CDR1 MNHEY, CDR2 SMNVEV (reference sequence). The CDR3 sequence is 16 residues long. Deletions cut 4 bases from V and 0 bases from J, with 16 bases between. In nucleotides, the CDR3 is TGTGCCAGCAGTTCCCAATACGGCGGATACTCCTACGAGCAGTACTTC. Translated, it gives CASSSQYGGYSYEQYF.

The chain couples TRBV19 to TRBJ1-5, with 8 bases identical to TRBD1. Germline CDR1 is LNHDA and CDR2 is SQIVND (reference sequence). V lost 7 bases to trimming and J lost 5 bases; unmatched junction nucleotides: 16. The CDR3 loop spans 17 amino acids. The CDR3: CASKGRQGRPGDQPQHF. Here the CDR3 DNA reads TGTGCCAGTAAGGGGAGACAGGGGCGCCCGGGGGATCAGCCCCAGCATTTT.

This sequence joins TRBV29-1 and TRBJ1-1; D possibly corresponds to TRBD1 (6 bases). CDR3 length: 14 amino acids. V gave up 0 bases and J gave up 0 bases, with 8 bases separating them. Germline loops: CDR1 SQVTM, CDR2 ANQGSEA. The CDR3 bases are TGCAGCGTTGAAGACAGGGGAATGAACACTGAAGCTTTCTTT. Protein: CSVEDRGMNTEAFF. The full variable domain, with the rest looked up from reference TRBV29-1 and TRBJ1-1, is SAVISQKPSRDICQRGTSLTIQCQVDSQVTMMFWYRQQPGQSLTLIATANQGSEATYESGFVIDKFPISRPNLTFSTLTVSNMSPEDSSIYLCSVEDRGMNTEAFFGQGTRLTVV.

The J gene is TRBJ1-5, the V gene TRBV3-1 (or the pseudogene TRBV3-2); possible D gene TRBD1, 5 bases. Between the trimmed V and J ends, which lost 4 bases and 5 bases, there was a span of 12 bases. The length of the CDR3 is 14 residues. Germline loops: CDR1 LGHDT, CDR2 YNNKEL (reference sequence). The CDR3 here is CASSPNLGHQPQHF. DNA of the CDR3: TGTGCCAGCAGCCCAAACTTGGGGCATCAGCCCCAGCATTTT.

The rearrangement uses TRBV9 and TRBJ1-1; no clear D. V was shortened by 1 base and J by 5 bases, with 9 bases between the two germline ends. CDR1 and CDR2 from the germline V gene are SGDLS and YYNGEE. CDR3 length: 13 amino acids. The CDR3: CASSVSPETEAFF. In DNA form, the CDR3 reads TGTGCCAGCAGCGTATCCCCCGAAACTGAAGCTTTCTTT.

DNA of the CDR3: TGTGCCAGCAGTTTCCAACAGGGGGGCAATTCACCCCTCCACTTT. Translated: CASSFQQGGNSPLHF. The chain is built from TRBV6-5 and TRBJ1-6; TRBD1 aligns across 8 bases. V dropped 4 bases and J dropped 7; count of bases not matched to a gene: 6. Germline V gene sequence: CDR1 MNHEY, CDR2 SVGAGI. There are 15 residues in the CDR3.